The 25 T cell receptor beta chains reported below all come from one sample, sequenced in a study of cytomegalovirus exposure and HLA in healthy donors. Clones were read by immunoSEQ multiplex PCR, and TCRdb kept only the in-frame ones, dropping some. The repertoire holds 70,000 to 75,000 clones, with approximately 94% as singletons. The sequenced sample was PBMCs. Receptors originate from a woman under 30 in good health and CMV-seronegative.

The chain couples TRBV19 to TRBJ2-6; D possibly corresponds to TRBD1 (6 bases). Per the germline V gene, CDR1 is LNHDA and CDR2 is SQIVND (reference sequence). This CDR3 has 18 amino acids. V was trimmed by 7 bases and J by 2 bases, leaving 21 bases between them. The CDR3, as DNA: TGTGCCAGTATTGGTTCCAGGGGAGTCTTAGCTGGGGCCAACGTCCTGACTTTC. This gives the protein CASIGSRGVLAGANVLTF.

The chain links TRBV27 to TRBJ2-3; weak D call: TRBD2 (6 bases). Deletions cut 6 bases from V and 10 bases from J, with 11 bases between. Germline CDR1 is MNHEY and CDR2 is SMNVEV (reference sequence). This CDR3 has 11 residues. CDR3 region: CASSSSGSQYF. The DNA of the CDR3 is TGTGCCAGCAGCTCAAGCGGGTCGCAGTATTTT.

The V and J genes are TRBV5-1 and TRBJ1-2; weak D call: TRBD1 (5 bases). This CDR3 is 15 amino acids long. V was cut by 1 base and J by 8 bases, with 18 bases left in between. Germline CDR1 SGHRS, CDR2 YFSETQ. CDR3 sequence: CASSLSGTSYYGYTF. CDR3 nucleotides: TGCGCCAGCAGCTTGTCCGGGACTTCTTATTACGGCTACACCTTC.

The J gene is TRBJ2-2, the V gene TRBV27; perhaps TRBD2 as D (6 bases). Germline CDR1 and CDR2: MNHEY and SMNVEV (reference sequence). The CDR3 sequence is 14 residues long. The V end was cut by 7 bases, the J end by 4 bases, with 13 bases between. CDR3 in DNA: TGTGCCAGCATCGACATGGGAGGCACCGGGGAGCTGTTTTTT. Translated: CASIDMGGTGELFF.

J is TRBJ1-2 and V is TRBV2, with TRBD1 matching 9 bases. Losses at the gene ends were 7 bases for V and 2 bases for J; bases not matched to a gene: 5. The CDR3 contains 14 residues. Looked up from germline, CDR1 is SNHLY and CDR2 is FYNNEI. The CDR3 protein is CASTGTGGNYGYTF. The CDR3 region has the DNA TGTGCCAGCACCGGAACAGGGGGCAACTATGGCTACACCTTC.

This chain joins TRBV18 and TRBJ2-1, with 7 bases aligning to TRBD1. With 4 bases clipped from V and 7 bases from J, the junction kept 4 bases outside the gene matches. Germline CDR1 reads KGHSH; CDR2 reads LQKENI. The CDR3 has 13 amino acids. The CDR3 spells CASSLGTVNEQFF. The CDR3 DNA reads as TGTGCCAGCTCACTAGGGACAGTAAATGAGCAGTTCTTC.

The rearrangement uses TRBV6-4 and TRBJ2-2, with 8 bases identical to TRBD1. Germline V gene lookup returns CDR1 MRHNA and CDR2 SNTAGT. The CDR3 sequence is 15 residues long. Unmatched junction bases numbered 8, after V lost 5 bases and J lost 6 bases. CDR3 protein: CASSPGQGGAGELFF. DNA of the CDR3: TGTGCCAGCAGTCCAGGACAGGGAGGAGCCGGGGAGCTGTTTTTT.

The CDR3 coding sequence is TGTGCCAGCAGCCAAGCCACAGGGGGCGTGAATGAAAAACTGTTTTTT. Amino acids: CASSQATGGVNEKLFF. The genes are TRBV4-2 and TRBJ1-4; 9 nucleotides agree with TRBD1. Germline V lookup: CDR1 LGHNA, CDR2 YNFKEQ. V lost 1 base, J lost 5 bases, and 5 bases stayed unmatched. The CDR3 extends over 16 amino acids.

This chain uses TRBV6-4 with TRBJ2-1; 10 positions agree with TRBD2. The CDR3 is 15 residues long. The germline CDR1 and CDR2 sequences are MRHNA and SNTAGT. Trimming took 5 bases from V and 8 from J; bases not matched to a gene: 9. The CDR3 reads CASSWRAGGYDEQFF. The CDR3, as DNA: TGTGCCAGCAGTTGGCGAGCGGGGGGGTATGATGAGCAGTTCTTC.

The chain has TRBV7-9 and TRBJ2-3; TRBD2 aligns across 14 bases. The CDR3 runs to 16 residues. The J segment lost 4 bases and the V segment lost 7 bases, leaving 7 bases of the junction unmatched. The germline V gene encodes CDR1 SEHNR and CDR2 FQNEAQ (reference sequence). The CDR3 bases are TGTGCCAGCAAGGGGACTAGCGGGAGTCCACCAGATACGCAGTATTTT. Translating gives CASKGTSGSPPDTQYF.

The V gene is TRBV29-1, the J gene TRBJ2-7; tentative D call: TRBD1 (6 bases). CDR1 and CDR2 (germline): SQVTM, ANQGSEA. This CDR3 contains 13 residues. The ends were cut back, 4 bases at V and 2 bases at J, with 12 bases in the middle. The CDR3 DNA reads as TGCAGCGTTGTGGGACACAGGGCCTACGAGCAGTACTTC. It translates to CSVVGHRAYEQYF.

This sequence joins TRBV6-5 and TRBJ1-2, with TRBD1 matching 8 bases. V was clipped by 8 bases and J by 4 bases; unmatched bases: 12. Germline V CDR1 and CDR2: MNHEY, SVGAGI. The CDR3 totals 15 residues. CDR3 in DNA: TGTGCCAGCGGCGACCCCAGGGGGCGATCCTATGGCTACACCTTC. Residues: CASGDPRGRSYGYTF.

The genes are TRBV4-1 and TRBJ2-5; D not certain. The length of the CDR3 is 14 residues. V was pared by 0 bases and J by 5 bases, with 10 bases between. Germline values: CDR1 MGHRA, CDR2 YSYEKL. CDR3 coding DNA: TGCGCCAGCAGCCAAGATGCGGCGGTGGAGACCCAGTACTTC. Protein product: CASSQDAAVETQYF.

The chain is built from TRBV7-6 and TRBJ1-2; D may be TRBD1 (6 bases). Germline assignment: CDR1 SGHVS and CDR2 FNYEAQ. Between the trimmed V and J ends, which lost 4 bases and 8 bases, there was a span of 14 bases. The CDR3 spans 13 residues. This CDR3 reads CASSSVGGGGYTF. Written as DNA, the CDR3 is TGTGCCAGCAGCTCCGTCGGGGGGGGCGGCTACACCTTC.

CDR3 region: CASSLDTYYGYTF. The CDR3 DNA is TGCGCCAGCAGCTTAGACACTTACTATGGCTACACCTTC. J is TRBJ1-2 and V is TRBV5-1; D is undetermined. V gave up 2 bases and J gave up 3 bases, with 8 bases separating them. The CDR3 length is 13 residues. Germline assignment: CDR1 SGHRS and CDR2 YFSETQ.

The V call is TRBV2, the J call TRBJ1-4; maybe TRBD1 (5 bases). Germline V gene lookup returns CDR1 SNHLY and CDR2 FYNNEI. Trimming left V 10 bases short and J 3 bases short, with 15 bases between. The CDR3 spans 14 residues. DNA for the CDR3: TGTGCCACAGGACAAACCAGGGCTAATGAAAAACTGTTTTTT. Amino acid sequence: CATGQTRANEKLFF.

The chain recombines TRBV28 with TRBJ2-7; maybe TRBD1 (5 bases). Deletions cut 2 bases from V and 4 bases from J, with 12 bases between. The CDR3 totals 14 residues. Germline lookup yields CDR1 MDHEN and CDR2 SYDVKM. The CDR3 sequence is CASSLRQGSYEQYF. In nucleotides, the CDR3 is TGTGCCAGCAGTTTAAGGCAGGGCTCGTACGAGCAGTACTTC.

J is TRBJ2-3 and V is TRBV28, with TRBD2 identical over 8 bases. CDR1 and CDR2 from the germline V gene are MDHEN and SYDVKM. Trimming removed 6 bases from V and 3 bases from J; junction bases left unmatched: 5. CDR3 length: 14 amino acids. The CDR3 spells CASSWSGSTDTQYF. For the CDR3, the DNA is TGTGCCAGCAGCTGGAGCGGGAGTACAGATACGCAGTATTTT.

Here the CDR3 DNA reads TGTGCCAGCAGCATTAGGGGGGGGGTGAACACTGAAGCTTTCTTT. Translating it yields CASSIRGGVNTEAFF. The rearrangement uses TRBV7-9 and TRBJ1-1; perhaps TRBD1 as D (6 bases). V was pared by 5 bases and J by 0 bases, with 13 bases between. The germline V gene has CDR1 SEHNR and CDR2 FQNEAQ (reference sequence). The CDR3 extends over 15 amino acids.

The chain combines TRBV4-1 with TRBJ2-7; 7 nucleotides match TRBD2. The J segment lost 3 bases and the V segment lost 1 base, leaving 6 bases of the junction unmatched. The CDR3 is made up of 15 amino acids. The germline CDR1 and CDR2 sequences are MGHRA and YSYEKL. CDR3 region: CASSQAGGSGYEQYF. CDR3 bases: TGCGCCAGCAGCCAAGCCGGCGGGAGTGGCTACGAGCAGTACTTC.

The chain couples TRBV7-9 to TRBJ2-1; 7 nucleotides align to TRBD2. This CDR3 is built from 12 residues. J lost 6 bases, V lost 8 bases, and 4 bases had no gene match. The germline V gene encodes CDR1 SEHNR and CDR2 FQNEAQ (reference sequence). The CDR3 DNA follows: TGTGCCAGCTTGGGCGGGGGCAATGAGCAGTTCTTC. Translated: CASLGGGNEQFF.

The chain recombines TRBV19 with TRBJ2-3; 10 positions match TRBD2. Per the germline V gene, CDR1 is LNHDA and CDR2 is SQIVND (reference sequence). The CDR3 is made up of 14 amino acids. With V trimmed by 6 bases and J by 1 base, 1 base remained unmatched. This CDR3 reads CASSLAGGTDTQYF. The CDR3 nucleotides read TGTGCCAGTAGCCTAGCGGGAGGCACAGATACGCAGTATTTT.

J is TRBJ2-1 and V is TRBV11-2; a weak D match, TRBD1 (6 bases). V was clipped by 6 bases and J by 3 bases, with 18 bases between them. Germline loops: CDR1 SGHAT, CDR2 FQNNGV. The CDR3 consists of 16 residues. CDR3 sequence: CASSDYQGIFYNEQFF. In nucleotides, the CDR3 is TGTGCCAGCAGTGATTACCAGGGGATTTTCTACAATGAGCAGTTCTTC.

V gene TRBV10-1 combines with J gene TRBJ2-3, with 8 bases identical to TRBD1. After removal of 7 bases from V and 3 bases from J, the junction contained 9 bases not matched to a gene. Germline V lookup: CDR1 WNHNN, CDR2 SYGVQD (reference sequence). This CDR3 has 15 amino acids. CDR3 nucleotide sequence: TGCGCCAGCAACCAGGACAGGGCGAAGACAGATACGCAGTATTTT. It codes for CASNQDRAKTDTQYF.

J is TRBJ2-5 and V is TRBV5-4; D gene unclear. This CDR3 comprises 14 residues. V dropped 1 base and J dropped 3 bases, with 10 bases sitting between them. CDR1 is SGHNT and CDR2 is YYREEE in the germline V gene (reference sequence). The CDR3 region is CASSLPRKEETQYF. DNA of the CDR3: TGTGCCAGCAGCTTGCCTAGAAAGGAAGAGACCCAGTACTTC.